This T cell receptor beta chain was observed in a study of siplizumab effects on memory and regulatory T cells. The germline V gene has CDR1 SGHAT and CDR2 FQNNGV. This CDR3 has 11 amino acids. The V gene lost 2 bases and the J gene lost 4 bases, with 0 bases spanning the gap. Generated by immunoSEQ multiplex PCR, the TCRdb table keeps only in-frame clones and is missing some. The sample contains around 100,000 clones, about 95% of which appear only once. Material: non-Treg CD4+ T cells sorted from blood. J is TRBJ2-4 and V is TRBV11-2; D remains ambiguous. The sequence was obtained from a human donor in good health. The CDR3 DNA follows: TGTGCCAGCAGCTTAAAAAACATTCAGTACTTC. Translating it yields CASSLKNIQYF. The full variable domain, with the rest looked up from reference TRBV11-2 and TRBJ2-4, is EAGVAQSPRYKIIEKRQSVAFWCNPISGHATLYWYQQILGQGPKLLIQFQNNGVVDDSQLPKDRFSAERLKGVDSTLKIQPAKLEDSAVYLCASSLKNIQYFGAGTRLSVL.